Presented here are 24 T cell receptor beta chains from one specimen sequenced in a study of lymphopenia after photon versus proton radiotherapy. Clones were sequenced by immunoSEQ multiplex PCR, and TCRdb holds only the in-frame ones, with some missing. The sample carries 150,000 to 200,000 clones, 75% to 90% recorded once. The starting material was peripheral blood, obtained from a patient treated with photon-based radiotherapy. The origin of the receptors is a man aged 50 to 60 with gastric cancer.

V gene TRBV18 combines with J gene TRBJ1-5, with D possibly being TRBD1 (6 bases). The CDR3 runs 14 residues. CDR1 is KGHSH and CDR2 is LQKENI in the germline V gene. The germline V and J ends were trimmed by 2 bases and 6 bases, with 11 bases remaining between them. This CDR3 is CASSPAGGPQPQHF. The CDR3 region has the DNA TGTGCCAGCTCACCAGCGGGGGGCCCTCAGCCCCAGCATTTT.

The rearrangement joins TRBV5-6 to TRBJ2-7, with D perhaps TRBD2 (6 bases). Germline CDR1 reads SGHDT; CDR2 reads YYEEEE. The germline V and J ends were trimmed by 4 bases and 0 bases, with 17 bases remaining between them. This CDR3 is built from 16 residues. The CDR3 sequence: CASSLRGLSSSYEQYF. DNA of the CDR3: TGTGCCAGCAGCCTAAGGGGACTTTCTAGCTCCTACGAGCAGTACTTC.

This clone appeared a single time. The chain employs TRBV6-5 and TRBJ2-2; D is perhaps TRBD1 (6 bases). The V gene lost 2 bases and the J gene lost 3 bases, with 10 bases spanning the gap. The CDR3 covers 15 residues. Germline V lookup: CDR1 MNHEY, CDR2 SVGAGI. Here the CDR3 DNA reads TGTGCCAGCAGTTACGAACCAGGGGACACCGGGGAGCTGTTTTTT. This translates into CASSYEPGDTGELFF.

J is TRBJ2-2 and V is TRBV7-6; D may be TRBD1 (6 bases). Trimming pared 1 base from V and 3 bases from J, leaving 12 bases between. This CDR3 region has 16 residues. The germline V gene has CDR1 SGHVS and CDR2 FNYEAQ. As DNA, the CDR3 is TGTGCCAGCAGCTTAGGGCAGGGGATGGACACCGGGGAGCTGTTTTTT. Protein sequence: CASSLGQGMDTGELFF.

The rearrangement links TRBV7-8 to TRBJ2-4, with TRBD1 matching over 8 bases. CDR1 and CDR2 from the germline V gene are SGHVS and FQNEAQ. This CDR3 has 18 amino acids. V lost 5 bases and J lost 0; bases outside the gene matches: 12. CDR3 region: CASSPQPDRGLAKNIQYF. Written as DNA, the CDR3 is TGTGCCAGCAGCCCTCAACCCGACAGGGGACTAGCCAAAAACATTCAGTACTTC.

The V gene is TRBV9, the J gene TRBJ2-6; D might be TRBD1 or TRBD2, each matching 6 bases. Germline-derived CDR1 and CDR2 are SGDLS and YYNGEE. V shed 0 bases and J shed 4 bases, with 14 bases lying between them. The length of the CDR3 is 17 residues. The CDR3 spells CASSVARGGTGANVLTF. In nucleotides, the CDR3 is TGTGCCAGCAGCGTAGCCAGGGGAGGTACAGGGGCCAACGTCCTGACTTTC.

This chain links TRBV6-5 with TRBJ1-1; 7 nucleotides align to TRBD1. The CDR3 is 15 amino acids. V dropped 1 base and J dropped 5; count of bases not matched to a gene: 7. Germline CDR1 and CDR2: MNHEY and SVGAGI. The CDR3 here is CASSYYGDSRTEAFF. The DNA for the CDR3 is TGTGCCAGCAGTTACTATGGGGACAGTAGGACTGAAGCTTTCTTT.

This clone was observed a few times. The CDR3 protein is CASRDRAGGNTIYF. The DNA for the CDR3 is TGTGCCAGCAGAGACAGGGCGGGTGGAAACACCATATATTTT. The rearrangement joins TRBV7-2 to TRBJ1-3; TRBD1 aligns across 7 bases. Looked up from germline, CDR1 is SGHTA and CDR2 is FQGNSA. J lost 3 bases, V lost 6 bases, and 5 bases had no gene match. The length of the CDR3 is 14 residues.

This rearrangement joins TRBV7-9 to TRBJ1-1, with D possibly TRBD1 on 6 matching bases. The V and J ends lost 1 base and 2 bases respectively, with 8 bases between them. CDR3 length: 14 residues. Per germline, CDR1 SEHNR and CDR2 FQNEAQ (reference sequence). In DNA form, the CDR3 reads TGTGCCAGCAGCTTAGAGGGGGACAACACTGAAGCTTTCTTT. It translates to CASSLEGDNTEAFF.

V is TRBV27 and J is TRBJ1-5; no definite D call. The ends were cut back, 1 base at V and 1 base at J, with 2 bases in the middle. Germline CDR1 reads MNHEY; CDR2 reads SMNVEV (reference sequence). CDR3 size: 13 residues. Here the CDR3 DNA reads TGTGCCAGCAGTTTATGGAGCAATCAGCCCCAGCATTTT. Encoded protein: CASSLWSNQPQHF.

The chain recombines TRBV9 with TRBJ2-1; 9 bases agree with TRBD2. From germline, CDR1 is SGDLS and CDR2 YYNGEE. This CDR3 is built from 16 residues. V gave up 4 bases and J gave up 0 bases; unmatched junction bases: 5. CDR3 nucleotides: TGTGCCAGCAGCCCTCTTAGCGGGAGCTCCTACAATGAGCAGTTCTTC. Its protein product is CASSPLSGSSYNEQFF.

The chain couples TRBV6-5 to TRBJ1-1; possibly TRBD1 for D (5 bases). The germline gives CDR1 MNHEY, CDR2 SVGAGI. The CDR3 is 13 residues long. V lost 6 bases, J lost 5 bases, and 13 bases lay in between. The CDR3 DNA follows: TGTGCCAGCAGCCCTCCCCGACAGACTGAAGCTTTCTTT. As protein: CASSPPRQTEAFF.

CDR3 sequence reads: CASSHNSGTGGNEQYF. CDR3 sequence (DNA): TGTGCCAGCAGCCATAACTCGGGGACAGGGGGCAACGAGCAGTACTTC. The chain recombines TRBV11-2 with TRBJ2-7; 12 positions agree with TRBD1. CDR1 SGHAT and CDR2 FQNNGV come from the germline V gene. The CDR3 contains 16 residues. J lost 5 bases, V lost 5 bases, and 10 bases had no gene match.

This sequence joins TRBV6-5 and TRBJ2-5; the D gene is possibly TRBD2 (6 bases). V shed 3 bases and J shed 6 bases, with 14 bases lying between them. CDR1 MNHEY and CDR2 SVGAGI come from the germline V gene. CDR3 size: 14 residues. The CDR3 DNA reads TGTGCCAGCAGTTATGGACCCGGGAGCCAGACCCAGTACTTC. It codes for CASSYGPGSQTQYF.

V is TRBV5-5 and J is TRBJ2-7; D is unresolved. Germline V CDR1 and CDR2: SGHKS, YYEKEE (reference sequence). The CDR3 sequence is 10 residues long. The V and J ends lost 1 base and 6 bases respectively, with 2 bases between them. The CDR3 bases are TGTGCCAGCAGCTTGTCCGAGCAGTACTTC. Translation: CASSLSEQYF.

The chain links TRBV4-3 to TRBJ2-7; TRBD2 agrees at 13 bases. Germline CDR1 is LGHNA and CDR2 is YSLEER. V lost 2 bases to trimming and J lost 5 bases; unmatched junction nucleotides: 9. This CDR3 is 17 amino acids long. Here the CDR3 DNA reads TGCGCCAGCAGCCAACGTGAAGGACTAGCGGGAGTCAACGAGCAGTACTTC. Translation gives CASSQREGLAGVNEQYF.

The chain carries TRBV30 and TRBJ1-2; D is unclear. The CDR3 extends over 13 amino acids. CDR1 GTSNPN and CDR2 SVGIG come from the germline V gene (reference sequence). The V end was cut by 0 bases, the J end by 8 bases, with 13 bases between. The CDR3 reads CAWSVRGIRGYTF. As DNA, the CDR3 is TGTGCCTGGAGTGTCCGGGGAATTCGCGGCTACACCTTC. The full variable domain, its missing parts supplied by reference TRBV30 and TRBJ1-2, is SQTIHQWPATLVQPVGSPLSLECTVEGTSNPNLYWYRQAAGRGLQLLFYSVGIGQISSEVPQNLSASRPQDRQFILSSKKLLLSDSGFYLCAWSVRGIRGYTFGSGTRLTVV.

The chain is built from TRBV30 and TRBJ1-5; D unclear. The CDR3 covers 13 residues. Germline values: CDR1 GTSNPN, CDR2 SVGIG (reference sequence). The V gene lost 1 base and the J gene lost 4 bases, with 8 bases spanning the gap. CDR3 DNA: TGTGCCTGGAGTGGTCCGAAAAATCAGCCCCAGCATTTT. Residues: CAWSGPKNQPQHF.

The CDR3: CASSLQGDRGTQYF. The DNA for the CDR3 is TGTGCCAGCAGTTTACAGGGGGACCGGGGGACCCAGTACTTC. The rearrangement uses TRBV27 and TRBJ2-5, with TRBD1 matching 7 bases. This CDR3 is 14 amino acids long. V trimming: 2 bases; J trimming: 7 bases; junction bases outside the gene matches: 7. CDR1 is MNHEY, CDR2 SMNVEV, per germline (reference sequence).

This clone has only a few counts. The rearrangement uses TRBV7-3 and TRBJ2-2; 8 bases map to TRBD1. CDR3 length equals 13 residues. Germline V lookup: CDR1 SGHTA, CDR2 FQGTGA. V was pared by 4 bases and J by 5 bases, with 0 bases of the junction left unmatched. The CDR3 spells CASSWTGTGELFF. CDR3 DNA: TGTGCCAGCAGCTGGACAGGGACCGGGGAGCTGTTTTTT. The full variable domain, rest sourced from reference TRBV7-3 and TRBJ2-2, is GAGVSQTPSNKVTEKGKYVELRCDPISGHTALYWYRQSLGQGPEFLIYFQGTGAADDSGLPNDRFFAVRPEGSVSTLKIQRTERGDSAVYLCASSWTGTGELFFGEGSRLTVL.

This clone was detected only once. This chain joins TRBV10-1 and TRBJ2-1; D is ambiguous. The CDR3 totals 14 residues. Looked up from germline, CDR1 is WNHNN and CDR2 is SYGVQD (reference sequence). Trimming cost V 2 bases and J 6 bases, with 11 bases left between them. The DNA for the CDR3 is TGCGCCAGCAGTGAGCCGCTGAACTCCAATGAGCAGTTCTTC. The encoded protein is CASSEPLNSNEQFF.

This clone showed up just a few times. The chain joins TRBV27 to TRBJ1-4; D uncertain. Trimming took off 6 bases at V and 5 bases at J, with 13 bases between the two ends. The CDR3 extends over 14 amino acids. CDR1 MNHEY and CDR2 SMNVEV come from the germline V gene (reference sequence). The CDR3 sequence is CASRPHGGNEKLFF. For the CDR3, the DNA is TGTGCCAGCAGACCACACGGAGGGAATGAAAAACTGTTTTTT. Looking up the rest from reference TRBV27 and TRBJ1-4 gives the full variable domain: EAQVTQNPRYLITVTGKKLTVTCSQNMNHEYMSWYRQDPGLGLRQIYYSMNVEVTDKGDVPEGYKVSRKEKRNFPLILESPSPNQTSLYFCASRPHGGNEKLFFGSGTQLSVL.

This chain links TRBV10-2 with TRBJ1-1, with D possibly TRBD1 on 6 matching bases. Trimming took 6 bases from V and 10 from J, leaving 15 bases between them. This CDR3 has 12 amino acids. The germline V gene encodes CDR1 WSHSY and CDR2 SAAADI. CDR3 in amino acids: CASRGDNFSAFF. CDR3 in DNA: TGCGCCAGCAGGGGGGACAATTTCTCAGCTTTCTTT.

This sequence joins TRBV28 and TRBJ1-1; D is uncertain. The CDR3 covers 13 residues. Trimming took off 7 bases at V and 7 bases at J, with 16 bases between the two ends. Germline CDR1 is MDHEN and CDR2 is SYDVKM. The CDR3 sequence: CASTGRRIHEAFF. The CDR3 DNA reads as TGTGCCAGCACTGGCCGGCGGATTCATGAAGCTTTCTTT.